Listed below are T cell receptor beta chains from one sample, sequenced in a study of Ad26.COV2.S vaccination and SARS-CoV-2 variants. Method: immunoSEQ multiplex PCR; TCRdb's copy keeps in-frame clones and lacks some. The table records around 250,000 clones, 70% to 90% of them present only once. Here the sequenced sample was peripheral blood, taken in a trial of Ad26.COV2.S vaccine versus placebo. These receptor sequences come from a person aged 18-65 years who received the Ad26.COV2.S COVID-19 vaccine or a placebo. Both conserved end residues are part of each CDR3. D genes are given only for firm matches. The size entry is marked missing in some rows and otherwise reads once, few, many or a size class.

-	TRBV10-1	-	TRBJ1-1	CASSQTRGYTEAFF	TGCGCCAGCAGTCAAACTCGCGGATACACTGAAGCTTTCTTT
-	TRBV19	-	TRBJ2-4	CASKVFGVEYF	TGTGCCAGTAAGGTATTTGGGGTAGAGTACTTC
TRBD1	TRBV7-6	-	TRBJ1-2	CASSSQGDGYTF	TGTGCCAGCAGCTCGCAGGGGGACGGCTACACCTTC
-	TRBV19	-	TRBJ2-7	CASSPGSTVSYEQYF	TGTGCCAGTAGCCCTGGTTCTACGGTTTCCTACGAGCAGTACTTC
TRBD2	TRBV7-2	-	TRBJ2-7	CASSPVGLAGNYEQYF	TGTGCCAGCAGCCCAGTGGGACTAGCGGGGAACTACGAGCAGTACTTC
TRBD1	TRBV6-1	-	TRBJ1-2	CASSESAGGVNGYTF	TGTGCCAGCAGTGAATCGGCAGGGGGCGTTAACGGCTACACCTTC
-	TRBV11-1	-	TRBJ2-1	CASTPDFGYNEQFF	TGTGCCAGCACCCCCGACTTCGGCTACAATGAGCAGTTCTTC
-	TRBV4-1	-	TRBJ1-2	CASTPGQARINYGYTF	TGCGCCAGCACCCCCGGGCAGGCTCGGATTAACTATGGCTACACCTTC
-	TRBV5-5	-	TRBJ2-7	CASSLGIEQYF	TGTGCCAGCAGCTTGGGGATCGAGCAGTACTTC
TRBD2	TRBV7-2	-	TRBJ2-1	CASRPPGGPYNEQFF	TGTGCCAGCAGACCACCGGGGGGGCCCTACAATGAGCAGTTCTTC
TRBD1	TRBV5-8	-	TRBJ2-5	CASSWGPGTGRYETQYF	TGTGCCAGCAGCTGGGGTCCCGGGACAGGGCGGTACGAGACCCAGTACTTC
-	TRBV7-9	-	TRBJ1-1	CASSLTGMNTEAFF	TGTGCCAGCAGCTTAACGGGTATGAACACTGAAGCTTTCTTT
-	TRBV30	-	TRBJ1-2	CAWKSPRGVNYGYTF	TGTGCCTGGAAATCCCCGAGAGGGGTTAACTATGGCTACACCTTC
-	TRBV30	-	TRBJ2-2	CAWSRSYTGELFF	TGTGCCTGGAGTCGGAGTTACACCGGGGAGCTGTTTTTT
TRBD2	TRBV7-2	-	TRBJ2-5	CASSFASGNQETQYF	TGTGCCAGCAGCTTTGCTAGCGGGAACCAAGAGACCCAGTACTTC
-	TRBV30	-	TRBJ2-1	CAWNREAELPQFF	TGTGCCTGGAACCGTGAAGCGGAACTACCCCAGTTCTTC
TRBD1	TRBV7-2	-	TRBJ2-3	CASSLRDRGQDTQYF	TGTGCCAGCAGCTTACGGGACAGGGGGCAAGATACGCAGTATTTT
TRBD1	TRBV7-9	-	TRBJ2-1	CASSDPGQNNEQFF	TGTGCCAGCAGCGACCCGGGACAGAACAATGAGCAGTTCTTC
TRBD2	TRBV6-2/TRBV6-3	-	TRBJ2-3	CASSYVAGGPSTDTQYF	TGTGCCAGCAGTTACGTGGCGGGGGGCCCTTCCACAGATACGCAGTATTTT
-	TRBV2	-	TRBJ1-2	CASSRDRSSYGYTF	TGTGCCAGCAGTCGAGACAGGTCCTCCTATGGCTACACCTTC
-	TRBV10-3	-	TRBJ1-3	CAISELKGAGNTIYF	TGTGCCATCAGTGAGTTAAAAGGGGCCGGAAACACCATATATTTT
TRBD2	TRBV14	-	TRBJ2-7	CASSPFGGRVNEQYF	TGTGCCAGCAGCCCATTTGGCGGGAGGGTGAACGAGCAGTACTTC
-	TRBV19	few	TRBJ1-2	CASSDVGRNVNYGYTF	TGTGCCAGTAGCGATGTAGGACGGAATGTTAACTATGGCTACACCTTC
TRBD2	TRBV11-3	-	TRBJ2-3	CASSLGTRGGRGPTDTQYF	TGTGCCAGCAGCTTAGGAACCCGGGGGGGCCGAGGGCCCACAGATACGCAGTATTTT
-	TRBV11-2	-	TRBJ1-6	CASSSDRERNSPLHF	TGTGCCAGCAGCTCTGATAGGGAACGAAATTCACCCCTCCACTTT